This TCR beta chain was recorded in a study of T cell repertoires in cytomegalovirus infection. Study as a whole: Both a matching HLA type and CMV infection were indicated by public TCR beta signatures.

This clonotype has at least ten counts. As yet, its antigen is unknown. One entry per CDR3 protein results from TCRdb running MiXCR on the reads. The sample records 900,000 to 950,000 distinct CDR3 sequences, approximately 31% being singletons. This CDR3 has 16 amino acids. V lost 3 bases, J lost 0 bases, and 12 bases lay in between. The germline gives CDR1 SGHVS, CDR2 FQNEAQ. This sequence originates from a human donor in good health (CMV status not recorded). Some clones in this sample may be carry-over from other donors' samples. Source: cultured CD8+ T cells from PBMCs, taken from culture after CMV antigen stimulation. This rearrangement joins TRBV7-8 to TRBJ1-3; D unresolved. The CDR3 loop reads CASSFGWSDSGNTIYF. The DNA for the CDR3 is TGTGCCAGCAGCTTCGGGTGGTCTGACTCTGGAAACACCATATATTTT.